This entry lists 29 T cell receptor beta chains sequenced from one sample in a study of blood T cell repertoires in COVID-19. The protocol was immunoSEQ multiplex PCR, while the TCRdb copy is restricted to in-frame clones and leaves out a portion. There are around 310,000 clones in the sample; around 90% occur only once, and under 1.1% lies in the top ten. Sequences were obtained from peripheral blood. All receptors derive from a woman between 40 and 50 years old with COVID-19, enrolled during active disease.

The V call is TRBV6-1, the J call TRBJ2-1; a weak D match, TRBD2 (5 bases). The CDR3 is 13 residues long. V was clipped by 2 bases and J by 12 bases, with 14 bases between them. Per the germline V gene, CDR1 is MNHNS and CDR2 is SASEGT. In nucleotides, the CDR3 is TGTGCCAGCAGTGAACGTGGGCTAGGAGGGCAGTTCTTC. This translates into CASSERGLGGQFF.

V gene TRBV7-6 combines with J gene TRBJ1-1; unclear D gene. CDR1 SGHVS and CDR2 FNYEAQ come from the germline V gene. CDR3 length equals 15 residues. Trimming removed 5 bases at V and 1 base at J, with 14 bases between. The CDR3 DNA reads as TGTGCCAGCAGCCCCCGGACGGGAGGGAACACTGAAGCTTTCTTT. It encodes CASSPRTGGNTEAFF.

The chain couples TRBV18 to TRBJ1-4; 7 bases align to TRBD1. The CDR3 extends over 15 amino acids. V gave up 5 bases and J gave up 4 bases; unmatched junction bases: 7. CDR1 is KGHSH and CDR2 is LQKENI in the germline V gene. The CDR3 protein is CASSAGTALNEKLFF. As DNA, the CDR3 is TGTGCCAGCTCAGCGGGGACAGCCCTTAATGAAAAACTGTTTTTT.

This chain links TRBV3-1 (or the pseudogene TRBV3-2) with TRBJ2-7, with 7 positions matching TRBD2. The CDR3 contains 16 residues. J gave up 0 bases and V 0 bases, and 5 bases lay outside the gene matches. Germline loops: CDR1 LGHDT, CDR2 YNNKEL (reference sequence). The CDR3 DNA is TGTGCCAGCAGCCAAGATCGGCGGGGGAGCTCCTACGAGCAGTACTTC. This sequence encodes CASSQDRRGSSYEQYF.

This chain joins TRBV12-3 or TRBV12-4 and TRBJ2-2; D not certain. This CDR3 has 12 residues. The V and J ends lost 4 bases and 5 bases respectively, with 5 bases between them. The DNA for the CDR3 is TGTGCCAGCAGTTCTATTACCGGGGAGCTGTTTTTT. This codes for CASSSITGELFF.

The J gene is TRBJ2-3, the V gene TRBV27, with D perhaps matching TRBD2 (6 bases). From germline, CDR1 is MNHEY and CDR2 SMNVEV (reference sequence). Trimming stripped 6 bases from V and 11 bases from J, with 24 bases between. CDR3 length equals 15 residues. CDR3 nucleotide sequence: TGTGCCAGCAGGGCCTCGGAGGGCCGGGGATATGAGCAGTATTTT. The encoded protein is CASRASEGRGYEQYF.

The chain combines TRBV9 with TRBJ2-3; perhaps TRBD1 as D (6 bases). Germline V gene sequence: CDR1 SGDLS, CDR2 YYNGEE. Trimming shortened V by 2 bases and J by 6 bases, and 7 bases separated the two germline ends. This CDR3 region has 12 residues. CDR3 residues: CASSVDRDTQYF. The DNA of the CDR3 is TGTGCCAGCAGCGTCGACAGGGATACGCAGTATTTT.

This clone was seen only once. The chain couples TRBV12-3 or TRBV12-4 to TRBJ2-7; D unclear. The CDR3 loop spans 11 amino acids. V gave up 4 bases and J gave up 3 bases, with 4 bases separating them. In nucleotides, the CDR3 is TGTGCCAGCAGTTCCAGCTACGAGCAGTACTTC. This codes for CASSSSYEQYF.

The V and J genes are TRBV7-2 and TRBJ2-3; 16 positions agree with TRBD2. CDR3 length: 18 amino acids. The germline V gene encodes CDR1 SGHTA and CDR2 FQGNSA. After removal of 6 bases from V and 1 base from J, the junction contained 7 bases not matched to a gene. In DNA form, the CDR3 reads TGTGCCAGCAGAGCCGGGACTAGCGGGGGGGCCGGCACAGATACGCAGTATTTT. Translation: CASRAGTSGGAGTDTQYF. Based on the CDR3 plus reference TRBV7-2 and TRBJ2-3, the full variable domain is GAGVSQSPSNKVTEKGKDVELRCDPISGHTALYWYRQSLGQGLEFLIYFQGNSAPDKSGLPSDRFSAERTGGSVSTLTIQRTQQEDSAVYLCASRAGTSGGAGTDTQYFGPGTRLTVL.

The chain has TRBV5-1 and TRBJ2-3; a possible D gene is TRBD2 (7 bases). Germline CDR1 is SGHRS and CDR2 is YFSETQ. The CDR3 has 16 amino acids. V dropped 0 bases and J dropped 4 bases, with 15 bases sitting between them. For the CDR3, the DNA is TGCGCCAGCAGCTTGGTGGCCGGGGGGCCTGCAGATACGCAGTATTTT. It yields the protein CASSLVAGGPADTQYF.

The chain joins TRBV28 to TRBJ1-3; D gene unclear. This CDR3 has 16 amino acids. V lost 3 bases, J lost 2 bases, and 14 bases lay in between. Germline V gives CDR1 MDHEN, CDR2 SYDVKM. CDR3 protein: CASSFNVPTTGNTIYF. CDR3 DNA sequence: TGTGCCAGCAGTTTTAACGTTCCGACTACTGGAAACACCATATATTTT.

The chain joins TRBV28 to TRBJ2-7, with 10 bases identical to TRBD1. Germline-derived CDR1 and CDR2 are MDHEN and SYDVKM. Unmatched junction bases numbered 9, after V lost 5 bases and J lost 5 bases. The CDR3 is 15 amino acids. The chain's CDR3 is CASSLTGTGVDEQYF. The CDR3 region has the DNA TGTGCCAGCAGTCTAACCGGGACAGGGGTGGACGAGCAGTACTTC.

The chain employs TRBV4-3 and TRBJ2-1; TRBD2 might be the D (6 bases). CDR3 size: 16 residues. Germline CDR1 LGHNA, CDR2 YSLEER. The ends were cut back, 0 bases at V and 4 bases at J, with 13 bases in the middle. The CDR3 sequence is CASSQDRAGLYNEQFF. The CDR3 DNA is TGCGCCAGCAGCCAAGATCGAGCGGGCCTTTACAATGAGCAGTTCTTC.

The V gene is TRBV30, the J gene TRBJ1-1, with D possibly being TRBD1 (5 bases). The CDR3 has 15 amino acids. Trimming left V 0 bases short and J 0 bases short, with 11 bases between. Germline V gene data show CDR1 as GTSNPN and CDR2 as SVGIG (reference sequence). The CDR3 reads CAWSVRGLVNTEAFF. As DNA, the CDR3 is TGTGCCTGGAGTGTTAGGGGATTGGTGAACACTGAAGCTTTCTTT.

This chain's CDR3 is CAWIPQGEGSPLHF. DNA of the CDR3: TGTGCCTGGATCCCCCAGGGCGAAGGTTCACCCCTCCACTTT. The chain combines TRBV30 with TRBJ1-6; a possible D gene is TRBD1 (5 bases). This CDR3 is 14 amino acids long. Trimming took off 4 bases at V and 9 bases at J, with 16 bases between the two ends. Germline CDR1 reads GTSNPN; CDR2 reads SVGIG (reference sequence).

This chain connects TRBV10-3 to TRBJ2-2, with 10 bases that match TRBD2. CDR3 size: 18 residues. The germline gives CDR1 ENHRY, CDR2 SYGVKD. V trimming: 4 bases; J trimming: 2 bases; junction bases outside the gene matches: 10. CDR3 DNA: TGTGCCATCAGTGTACAGACGATACTAGCGGGAAACACCGGGGAGCTGTTTTTT. This translates into CAISVQTILAGNTGELFF.

The rearrangement uses TRBV10-3 and TRBJ2-2, with 9 bases that match TRBD1. Germline trimming cut 4 bases from V and 7 bases from J; bases unmatched to any gene: 16. Germline V gene data show CDR1 as ENHRY and CDR2 as SYGVKD. CDR3 size: 18 residues. CDR3 amino acids: CAISVLGPGTGNVGELFF. The CDR3 coding sequence is TGTGCCATCAGTGTCCTCGGGCCGGGGACAGGGAACGTCGGGGAGCTGTTTTTT.

The V call is TRBV7-3, the J call TRBJ2-6; possibly TRBD2 for D (5 bases). The CDR3 extends over 15 amino acids. Per germline, CDR1 SGHTA and CDR2 FQGTGA. The V and J ends lost 4 bases and 4 bases respectively, with 11 bases between them. CDR3 nucleotide sequence: TGTGCCAGCAGCTCATCGGGATCCGGGGCCAACGTCCTGACTTTC. Amino acid sequence: CASSSSGSGANVLTF. Using reference TRBV7-3 and TRBJ2-6 for the parts outside the CDR3, the full variable domain is GAGVSQTPSNKVTEKGKYVELRCDPISGHTALYWYRQSLGQGPEFLIYFQGTGAADDSGLPNDRFFAVRPEGSVSTLKIQRTERGDSAVYLCASSSSGSGANVLTFGAGSRLTVL.

The CDR3 DNA follows: TGTGCCAGCTCACCCACAGGGCCTGTCTCTGGAAACACCATATATTTT. Protein product: CASSPTGPVSGNTIYF. This chain links TRBV18 with TRBJ1-3; tentative D call: TRBD1 (6 bases). This CDR3 is built from 16 residues. Germline V gives CDR1 KGHSH, CDR2 LQKENI. Between the trimmed V and J ends, which lost 3 bases and 0 bases, there was a span of 12 bases.

The genes are TRBV28 and TRBJ2-3, with a possible D match to TRBD1 (6 bases). V was shortened by 5 bases and J by 4 bases, with 19 bases between the two germline ends. The germline CDR1 and CDR2 sequences are MDHEN and SYDVKM. CDR3 size: 16 residues. CDR3 in DNA: TGTGCCAGCAGTCCCCACCGGACAGAGAGTGCAGATACGCAGTATTTT. It encodes CASSPHRTESADTQYF.

This clone was picked up one time. This chain links TRBV11-2 with TRBJ2-7, with 8 bases matching TRBD1. CDR1 SGHAT and CDR2 FQNNGV come from the germline V gene. The CDR3 spans 16 residues. V lost 5 bases, J lost 6 bases, and 15 bases stayed unmatched. As DNA, the CDR3 is TGTGCCAGCAGCCCCTCAGGGGGCAGGAGATTGATCGAGCAGTACTTC. Amino acid sequence: CASSPSGGRRLIEQYF.

The chain is built from TRBV3-1 (or the pseudogene TRBV3-2) and TRBJ2-7; possible D gene TRBD2, 6 bases. With 1 base removed from V and 2 bases from J, the gap between germline ends came to 12 bases. The CDR3 length is 15 residues. Germline V CDR1 and CDR2: LGHDT, YNNKEL (reference sequence). The DNA for the CDR3 is TGTGCCAGCAGCCAAGGAGCGGGCGCCACCTACGAGCAGTACTTC. It translates to CASSQGAGATYEQYF.

CDR3 DNA sequence: TGTGCCAGCACTTACAACGGACAGGGAACAGATACGCAGTATTTT. The encoded protein is CASTYNGQGTDTQYF. This chain joins TRBV27 and TRBJ2-3; 8 positions match TRBD1. The CDR3 consists of 15 residues. The junction had 9 bases not matched to a gene; V was cut back by 7 bases and J by 3 bases. Per the germline V gene, CDR1 is MNHEY and CDR2 is SMNVEV (reference sequence).

The sample holds one count of this clone. V and J are TRBV7-3 and TRBJ2-1; possibly TRBD2 for D (6 bases). The CDR3 runs to 16 residues. CDR1 and CDR2 (germline): SGHTA, FQGTGA. Trimming took 5 bases from V and 4 from J, leaving 18 bases between them. The CDR3 DNA follows: TGTGCCAGCAGCCTACACGGGGCTAGCGATTACAATGAGCAGTTCTTC. This sequence encodes CASSLHGASDYNEQFF.

The chain is built from TRBV10-2 and TRBJ2-2; maybe TRBD1 (6 bases). The CDR3 sequence is 14 residues long. The V end lost 8 bases, the J end lost 3 bases, and 13 bases lay between the germline ends. Germline CDR1 WSHSY, CDR2 SAAADI. Here the CDR3 DNA reads TGCGCCAGCGGCCAACAGGGCCACACCGGGGAGCTGTTTTTT. Encoded protein: CASGQQGHTGELFF.

The J gene is TRBJ2-1, the V gene TRBV4-3; TRBD2 matches at 8 bases. V lost 3 bases to trimming and J lost 5 bases; unmatched junction nucleotides: 12. There are 17 residues in the CDR3. CDR1 and CDR2 from the germline V gene are LGHNA and YSLEER. CDR3 sequence: CASSHEGGGRRDNEQFF. The CDR3 coding sequence is TGCGCCAGCAGCCATGAAGGTGGCGGGAGGCGGGACAATGAGCAGTTCTTC.

This clone came up a few times. This chain uses TRBV4-2 with TRBJ1-4; possibly TRBD1 for D (6 bases). The CDR3 is 16 amino acids. Germline V gene lookup returns CDR1 LGHNA and CDR2 YNFKEQ. The germline V and J ends were trimmed by 1 base and 4 bases, with 13 bases remaining between them. The CDR3 nucleotides are TGTGCCAGCAGCCAAGGCTACAGGGCCGGTAATGAAAAACTGTTTTTT. Its translation: CASSQGYRAGNEKLFF.

V usage is TRBV6-2 or TRBV6-3 and J usage is TRBJ2-1; tentatively, D is TRBD1 (6 bases). Between the trimmed V and J ends, which lost 1 base and 9 bases, there was a span of 7 bases. CDR1 and CDR2 (germline): MNHEY, SVGEGT. There are 12 residues in the CDR3. CDR3 in DNA: TGTGCCAGCAGTTACTTAGGGGGTGAGCAGTTCTTC. Translating gives CASSYLGGEQFF.

The genes are TRBV11-2 and TRBJ2-5, with 8 nucleotides matching TRBD2. Germline-derived CDR1 and CDR2 are SGHAT and FQNNGV. Losses at the gene ends were 1 base for V and 9 bases for J; bases not matched to a gene: 13. The CDR3 contains 16 residues. The CDR3 bases are TGTGCCAGCAGCTTAGGTGGGGGGACTAGAGTCCGTCCCCAGTACTTC. Amino acid sequence: CASSLGGGTRVRPQYF.